A selection of T cell receptor beta chains follows, all from one sample in a study of blood T cell repertoires in COVID-19. Here immunoSEQ multiplex PCR was the method, and the copy in TCRdb shows in-frame clones only, minus some. The sample comprises 120,000 to 150,000 clones, more than 65% of which are singletons, and 5.5% to 8% rests with the top ten. Sequenced input: peripheral blood. Every receptor here comes from a woman between 50 and 59 years old in a cohort sampled during active or convalescent COVID-19. Each CDR3 is given with its conserved first and last residue. Fields, in order: clone size, J gene, D gene, V gene, CDR3 DNA, CDR3 protein. D genes are given only for firm matches. The size field is filled for only some rows; it gives once, few, many or a size class.

clone_size: NA
j_call: TRBJ1-2
d_call: NA
v_call: TRBV3-1/TRBV3-2
cdr3_nt: TGTGCCAGCAAACTGGGTTCGGGTAACTATGGCTACACCTTC
cdr3_aa: CASKLGSGNYGYTF

clone_size: once
j_call: TRBJ1-4
d_call: NA
v_call: TRBV9
cdr3_nt: TGTGCCAGCAGCCCGGGACAACCAACTAATGAAAAACTGTTTTTT
cdr3_aa: CASSPGQPTNEKLFF

clone_size: NA
j_call: TRBJ1-2
d_call: NA
v_call: TRBV21-1
cdr3_nt: TGTGCCAGGCCAATTTTACCCGGGGGTTTTTTCTATGGCTACACCTTC
cdr3_aa: CARPILPGGFFYGYTF

clone_size: NA
j_call: TRBJ1-2
d_call: NA
v_call: TRBV10-3
cdr3_nt: TGTGCCATCAGGAATAACACAGGGACCTTC
cdr3_aa: CAIRNNTGTF

clone_size: once
j_call: TRBJ2-1
d_call: TRBD1
v_call: TRBV6-6
cdr3_nt: TGTGCCAGCAGTTACCCGCCAGGGGGAAGTGATAATGAGCAGTTCTTC
cdr3_aa: CASSYPPGGSDNEQFF

clone_size: once
j_call: TRBJ2-6
d_call: NA
v_call: TRBV7-8
cdr3_nt: TGTGCCAGCAGCTTAAGTCCCGGGTTACCGAGCTCTGGGGCCAACGTCCTGACTTTC
cdr3_aa: CASSLSPGLPSSGANVLTF

clone_size: once
j_call: TRBJ1-1
d_call: NA
v_call: TRBV6-5
cdr3_nt: TGTGCCAGCAGCAATACGGGGGTAAATCAGGCTGAAGCTTTCTTT
cdr3_aa: CASSNTGVNQAEAFF

clone_size: NA
j_call: TRBJ1-3
d_call: NA
v_call: TRBV11-2
cdr3_nt: TGTGCCAGCAGCTTATTAGCGGGATCTGGAAACACCATATATTTT
cdr3_aa: CASSLLAGSGNTIYF

clone_size: NA
j_call: TRBJ1-6
d_call: NA
v_call: TRBV3-1/TRBV3-2
cdr3_nt: TGTGCCAGCAGCGCCCAGGGGAAGAATTCACCCCTCCACTTT
cdr3_aa: CASSAQGKNSPLHF

clone_size: NA
j_call: TRBJ1-6
d_call: NA
v_call: TRBV6-1
cdr3_nt: TGTGCCAGCAGTGAAGAGGAGCGGACACCCCTCCACTTT
cdr3_aa: CASSEEERTPLHF

clone_size: NA
j_call: TRBJ1-5
d_call: NA
v_call: TRBV3-1/TRBV3-2
cdr3_nt: TGTGCCAGCAGCCAAGATCCGGGGAGAAAGGGCTACAATCAGCCCCAGCATTTT
cdr3_aa: CASSQDPGRKGYNQPQHF

clone_size: once
j_call: TRBJ2-7
d_call: NA
v_call: TRBV7-2
cdr3_nt: TGTGCCAGCAGCTTACAAGTTAGCACCTACGAGCAGTACTTC
cdr3_aa: CASSLQVSTYEQYF

clone_size: NA
j_call: TRBJ1-2
d_call: NA
v_call: TRBV5-1
cdr3_nt: TGCGCCAGCAGCCCACAGGGTAATGGCTACACCTTC
cdr3_aa: CASSPQGNGYTF

clone_size: once
j_call: TRBJ2-5
d_call: TRBD2
v_call: TRBV7-7
cdr3_nt: TGTGCCAGCAGCTCCGCGGGGGGGCGGGAGACCCAGTACTTC
cdr3_aa: CASSSAGGRETQYF

clone_size: NA
j_call: TRBJ2-1
d_call: NA
v_call: TRBV3-1/TRBV3-2
cdr3_nt: TGTGCCAGCAGCCAGGGAGCGGGTGAGCAGTTCTTC
cdr3_aa: CASSQGAGEQFF

clone_size: NA
j_call: TRBJ2-3
d_call: TRBD2
v_call: TRBV14
cdr3_nt: TGTGCCAGCAGCCCGGAACGGTTCGGGAGGGCAGATACGCAGTATTTT
cdr3_aa: CASSPERFGRADTQYF

clone_size: once
j_call: TRBJ1-5
d_call: NA
v_call: TRBV6-5
cdr3_nt: TGTGCCAGTACAGTGGGCAATCAGCCCCAGCATTTT
cdr3_aa: CASTVGNQPQHF

clone_size: NA
j_call: TRBJ1-1
d_call: NA
v_call: TRBV24-1
cdr3_nt: TGTGCCACCAGTGCCCGGACAGATTTCAACACTGAAGCTTTCTTT
cdr3_aa: CATSARTDFNTEAFF

clone_size: NA
j_call: TRBJ1-1
d_call: TRBD1
v_call: TRBV12-3/TRBV12-4
cdr3_nt: TGTGCCAGCAGTTTTAGGGACAGGGTCGAAGCTTTCTTT
cdr3_aa: CASSFRDRVEAFF

clone_size: NA
j_call: TRBJ1-2
d_call: NA
v_call: TRBV6-2/TRBV6-3
cdr3_nt: TGTGCCAGCAGTCAGACCACTAGCTGGGTCTTC
cdr3_aa: CASSQTTSWVF

clone_size: once
j_call: TRBJ2-2
d_call: NA
v_call: TRBV5-1
cdr3_nt: TGCGCCAGCAGCTTCCCCCGTACCGGGGAGCTGTTTTTT
cdr3_aa: CASSFPRTGELFF

clone_size: NA
j_call: TRBJ1-3
d_call: NA
v_call: TRBV7-6
cdr3_nt: TGTGCCAGCAGCGGGACACCAAACTCTGGAAACACCATATATTTT
cdr3_aa: CASSGTPNSGNTIYF

clone_size: NA
j_call: TRBJ2-1
d_call: NA
v_call: TRBV9
cdr3_nt: TGTGCCAGCAGCGCCAGTCCCCGCCCAAACAATGAGCAGTTCTTC
cdr3_aa: CASSASPRPNNEQFF

clone_size: NA
j_call: TRBJ2-3
d_call: NA
v_call: TRBV9
cdr3_nt: TGTGCCAGCAGCCCGGGGGGCACAGATACGCAGTATTTT
cdr3_aa: CASSPGGTDTQYF